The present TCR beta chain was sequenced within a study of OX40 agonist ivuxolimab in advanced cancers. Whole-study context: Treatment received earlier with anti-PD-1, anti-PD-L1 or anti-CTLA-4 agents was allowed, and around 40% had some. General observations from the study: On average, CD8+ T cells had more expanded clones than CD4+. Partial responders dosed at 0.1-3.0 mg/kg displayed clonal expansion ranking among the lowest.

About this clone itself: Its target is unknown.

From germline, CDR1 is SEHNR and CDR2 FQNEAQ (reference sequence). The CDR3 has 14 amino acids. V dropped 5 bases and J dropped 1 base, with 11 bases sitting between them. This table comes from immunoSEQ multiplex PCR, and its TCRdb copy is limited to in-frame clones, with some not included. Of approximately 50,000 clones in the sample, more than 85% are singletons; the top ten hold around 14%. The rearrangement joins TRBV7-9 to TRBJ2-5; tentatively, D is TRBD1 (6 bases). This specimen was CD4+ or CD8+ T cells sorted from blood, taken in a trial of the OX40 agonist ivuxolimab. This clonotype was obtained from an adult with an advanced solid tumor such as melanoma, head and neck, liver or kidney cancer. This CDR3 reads CASSMGHLQETQYF. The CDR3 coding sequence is TGTGCCAGCAGCATGGGACACCTCCAAGAGACCCAGTACTTC. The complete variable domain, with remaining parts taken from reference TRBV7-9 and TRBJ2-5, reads DTGVSQNPRHKITKRGQNVTFRCDPISEHNRLYWYRQTLGQGPEFLTYFQNEAQLEKSRLLSDRFSAERPKGSFSTLEIQRTEQGDSAMYLCASSMGHLQETQYFGPGTRLLVL.